This entry describes one T cell receptor beta chain. The data were produced by immunoSEQ multiplex PCR, yet TCRdb's version contains in-frame clones alone and is incomplete. The profile shows 490,000 or so clones, 70% to 90% of them singletons. CDR3 length: 14 residues. Germline CDR1 reads KGHSH; CDR2 reads LQKENI. The V and J ends lost 3 bases and 4 bases, in that order; junction bases with no gene match: 5. The data originate from a study of blood T cell repertoires in COVID-19. Study as a whole: Both acute and convalescent COVID-19 samples were obtained from the United States, Italy and Spain. T cells, B-cell-depleted T cells, or PBMCs provided the cDNA or gDNA that served as material.

The sample comprised PBMCs or T cells enriched from blood (not recorded which). The chain joins TRBV18 to TRBJ1-1; 7 positions match TRBD1. The receptor comes from a woman in her thirties or forties who had recovered from COVID-19. Here the CDR3 reads CASSPLTGVTEAFF. Written as DNA, the CDR3 is TGTGCCAGCTCACCGCTTACAGGGGTCACTGAAGCTTTCTTT.